This is a list of T cell receptor beta chains from one sample in a study of T cells in localized non-small cell lung cancer. Assay: immunoSEQ multiplex PCR; the TCRdb copy retains only in-frame clones and omits some. The table records some 1,500 clones, 15% to 20% of them present only once. The sequenced sample was normal lung tissue next to the tumor, obtained before any cancer treatment. The source of these receptors is a woman aged 40-69 years with stage II lung adenocarcinoma. The CDR3 runs from the conserved cysteine through the conserved F or W. D genes are given only for firm matches. Clone size is given for some rows only: seen once, a few or many times, or a class if the clone is expanded.

size,D,V,J,DNA,CDR3
medium-sized,NA,TRBV11-3,TRBJ2-1,TGTGCCAGCAGCTTAGGCAGGAGCTCCTACAATGAGCAGTTCTTC,CASSLGRSSYNEQFF
NA,NA,TRBV11-3,TRBJ1-1,TGTGCCAGCAGCCTAATGACTGAGAACACTGAAGCTTTCTTT,CASSLMTENTEAFF
few,TRBD2,TRBV11-3,TRBJ2-1,TGTGCCAGCAGCTACGGGACTAGCGGGGGGACTGAGCAGTTCTTC,CASSYGTSGGTEQFF
few,NA,TRBV5-1,TRBJ2-1,TGCGCCAGCAGCCAAGATCCGCAGAGTTATGAGCAGTTCTTC,CASSQDPQSYEQFF
few,NA,TRBV18,TRBJ1-2,TGTGCCAGCTCACCAACCGATACCCAGAGTGGCTACACCTTC,CASSPTDTQSGYTF
NA,NA,TRBV5-1,TRBJ1-1,TGCGCCAGCAGCCCATCGGGACCGACAGTGAACACTGAAGCTTTCTTT,CASSPSGPTVNTEAFF
large,TRBD1,TRBV12-5,TRBJ1-1,TGTGCTAGTGGTTTAGTGTCAGGGGGTGAAGCTTTCTTT,CASGLVSGGEAFF
few,TRBD2,TRBV9,TRBJ2-2,TGTGCCAGCAGCGCCGGGGGGGCGAACACCGGGGAGCTGTTTTTT,CASSAGGANTGELFF
NA,NA,TRBV6-9,TRBJ1-1,TGTGCCATCCAAAGGGGGGACAAAGCTTTCTTT,CAIQRGDKAFF
NA,TRBD1,TRBV28,TRBJ2-6,TGTGCCAGCAGTCCAGGCGGGACAGGGGGATTAGGGGCCAACGTCCTGACTTTC,CASSPGGTGGLGANVLTF
medium-sized,NA,TRBV11-3,TRBJ2-5,TGTGCCAGCAGCTTATTTTCGGTCGGAGAGACCCAGTACTTC,CASSLFSVGETQYF
few,NA,TRBV23-1,TRBJ1-5,TGCGCCAGCAGCCAATTTCGGGGCGGCAATCAGCCCCAGCATTTT,CASSQFRGGNQPQHF
NA,NA,TRBV9,TRBJ1-2,TGTGCCAGCAGTGGAAACTGGCGGGCCAATGGCTACACCTTC,CASSGNWRANGYTF
NA,TRBD1,TRBV6-8,TRBJ1-2,TGTGCCATCAGCCAAGGACAGGGCGGGGGCTACACCTTC,CAISQGQGGGYTF
few,TRBD1,TRBV6-8,TRBJ2-5,TGTGCCAGCAGTATCCGGGACAGGGGGTTAGAGACCCAGTACTTC,CASSIRDRGLETQYF
NA,NA,TRBV6-8,TRBJ2-7,TGTGCCAGCACTACCGACCTTTCAGGGCCTCCTTCCTACGAGCAGTACTTC,CASTTDLSGPPSYEQYF
NA,NA,TRBV6-8,TRBJ1-4,TGTGCCAGCAGTTACCCGGGCGTGGGATATGAAAAACTGTTTTTT,CASSYPGVGYEKLFF
NA,TRBD1,TRBV28,TRBJ1-5,TGTGCCAGCAGTGCATCTCGACAGGGGAGTAAGCCCCAGCATTTT,CASSASRQGSKPQHF
few,NA,TRBV6-4,TRBJ2-6,TGTGCCAGCAGTGACCGGGGGCGTGGGGCCAACGTCCTGACTTTC,CASSDRGRGANVLTF
few,TRBD2,TRBV18,TRBJ2-7,TGTGCCAGCTCACTAGCGGGGGGGCCTCACGAGCAGTACTTC,CASSLAGGPHEQYF
medium-sized,NA,TRBV1,TRBJ1-6,TGCGCCAGCAGCCAGGACAGGATATCACCCCTCCACTTT,CASSQDRISPLHF
NA,NA,TRBV18,TRBJ1-1,TGTGCCAGCTCACCACCGGGCTGGGAACGAGCTTTCTTT,CASSPPGWERAFF
NA,NA,TRBV7-5,TRBJ1-2,TGTGCCAGCAGCTTAGACAAGGGGGAAAGGGGCTACACCTTC,CASSLDKGERGYTF
medium-sized,NA,TRBV6-8,TRBJ2-5,TGTGCCAGCAGTTACGGACAGCCCCAAGAGACCCAGTACTTC,CASSYGQPQETQYF
NA,NA,TRBV7-5,TRBJ2-2,TGTGCCAGCAGCCCTAGGACAGGCGGCGTCGGGGAGCTGTTTTTT,CASSPRTGGVGELFF
NA,TRBD1,TRBV6-8,TRBJ1-1,TGTGCCAGCAGTTACGCACGGGACAGGGGATTGAACACTGAAGCTTTCTTT,CASSYARDRGLNTEAFF
NA,NA,TRBV19,TRBJ2-2,TGTGCCAGTAGTATCGGGGGTTTTGTTAGTCGGCGAACCGGGGAGCTGTTTTTT,CASSIGGFVSRRTGELFF
once,NA,TRBV19,TRBJ2-7,TGTGCCAGTAGTATATCGGGTCCCTACGAGCAGTACTTC,CASSISGPYEQYF
once,NA,TRBV19,TRBJ2-1,TGTGCCAGTAGGAAGTTGGGAGGGACATTTTCCTACAATGAGCAGTTCTTC,CASRKLGGTFSYNEQFF
NA,NA,TRBV6-8,TRBJ2-3,TGTGCCAGCAGACCGGGCCCCGGCAGAGATACGCAGTATTTT,CASRPGPGRDTQYF
medium-sized,NA,TRBV7-8,TRBJ1-3,TGTGCCAGCAGCCTCTCTTCTGGAAACACCATATATTTT,CASSLSSGNTIYF
NA,NA,TRBV28,TRBJ1-5,TGTGCCAGCGGTCGGAGCTCCCTCGAGCAGCCCCAGCATTTT,CASGRSSLEQPQHF
few,NA,TRBV19,TRBJ2-4,TGTGCCAGTAGTATAGGGGGCCCCAAAAACATTCAGTACTTC,CASSIGGPKNIQYF
once,NA,TRBV29-1,TRBJ1-2,TGCAGCGTCGCCCTGGGGGGAGACTATGGCTACACCTTC,CSVALGGDYGYTF
few,NA,TRBV7-6,TRBJ2-1,TGTGCCAGCAGCTTAGTTGGGGTCCGGTACTACAATGAGCAGTTCTTC,CASSLVGVRYYNEQFF
few,NA,TRBV10-3,TRBJ1-1,TGTGCCATCAGTGAGTCGGGGACACCAAAAGATGAAGCTTTCTTT,CAISESGTPKDEAFF
NA,NA,TRBV4-1,TRBJ2-4,TGCGCCAGCAGCCAAGGGCAGGCCAAAAACATTCAGTACTTC,CASSQGQAKNIQYF
few,NA,TRBV28,TRBJ2-7,TGTGCCAGCAGTTTCACGGGGGTCTACGAGCAGTACTTC,CASSFTGVYEQYF
few,TRBD2,TRBV6-8,TRBJ2-7,TGTGCCAGCAGTGTTTTCCACGGGGGGGGCTACGAGCAGTACTTC,CASSVFHGGGYEQYF
few,NA,TRBV28,TRBJ2-7,TGTGCCAGCAGCCTAGCCCCAGGGTTTACCTACGAGCAGTACTTC,CASSLAPGFTYEQYF
large,NA,TRBV29-1,TRBJ2-5,TGCAGCGTTGCGGGGTCGGGGGAGACCCAGTACTTC,CSVAGSGETQYF
NA,TRBD1,TRBV18,TRBJ2-7,TGTGCCAGCTCATCTTCTCCGGGACAGGGGGACTACGAGCAGTACTTC,CASSSSPGQGDYEQYF
NA,NA,TRBV25-1,TRBJ2-7,TGTGCCAGCAGTGAGGGCTCCTACGAGCAGTACTTC,CASSEGSYEQYF
few,NA,TRBV25-1,TRBJ2-7,TGTGCCAGCACCCGGGACGGCTCCTACGAGCAGTACTTC,CASTRDGSYEQYF
large,NA,TRBV11-3,TRBJ1-1,TGTGCCAGCAGCCAACCACAGGGCGTGGACACTGAAGCTTTCTTT,CASSQPQGVDTEAFF
medium-sized,NA,TRBV6-8,TRBJ1-5,TGTGCCAGCGGCCCCGGGGGAATTGATCAGCCCCAGCATTTT,CASGPGGIDQPQHF